The T cell receptor (beta chain) described here comes from a study of response to subunit inactivated influenza vaccine. Notes on this clonotype: Its antigen is not known.

The CDR3 spans 16 residues. After removal of 3 bases from V and 1 base from J, the junction contained 9 bases not matched to a gene. Findings and limits, study-wide: That few new T cells are recruited by each seasonal influenza vaccination was the authors' suggestion.

Each CDR3 protein is one row after TCRdb ran MiXCR on the RT-PCR reads. The sample carries about 500,000 distinct CDR3 sequences, over 10% recorded once. The sequenced sample was PBMCs from blood, obtained roughly 47 days after vaccination. The origin of this receptor is a man over 45 who received an inactivated influenza vaccine. This chain uses TRBV12-3 or TRBV12-4 with TRBJ2-7; 7 bases map to TRBD2. CDR3 sequence: CASSFRVWGGSYEQYF. The CDR3 coding sequence is TGTGCCAGCAGTTTTCGGGTGTGGGGGGGGTCCTACGAGCAGTACTTC.